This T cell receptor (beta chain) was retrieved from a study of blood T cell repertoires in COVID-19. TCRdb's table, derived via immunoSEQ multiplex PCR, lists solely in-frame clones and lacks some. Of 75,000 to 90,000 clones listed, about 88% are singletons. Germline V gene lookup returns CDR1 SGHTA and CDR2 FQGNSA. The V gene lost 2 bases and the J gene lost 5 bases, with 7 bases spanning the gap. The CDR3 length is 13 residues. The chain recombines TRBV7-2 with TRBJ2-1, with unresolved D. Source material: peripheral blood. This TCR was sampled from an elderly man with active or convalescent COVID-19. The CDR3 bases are TGTGCCAGCAGCTTACGGGTAGACAATGAGCAGTTCTTC. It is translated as CASSLRVDNEQFF.